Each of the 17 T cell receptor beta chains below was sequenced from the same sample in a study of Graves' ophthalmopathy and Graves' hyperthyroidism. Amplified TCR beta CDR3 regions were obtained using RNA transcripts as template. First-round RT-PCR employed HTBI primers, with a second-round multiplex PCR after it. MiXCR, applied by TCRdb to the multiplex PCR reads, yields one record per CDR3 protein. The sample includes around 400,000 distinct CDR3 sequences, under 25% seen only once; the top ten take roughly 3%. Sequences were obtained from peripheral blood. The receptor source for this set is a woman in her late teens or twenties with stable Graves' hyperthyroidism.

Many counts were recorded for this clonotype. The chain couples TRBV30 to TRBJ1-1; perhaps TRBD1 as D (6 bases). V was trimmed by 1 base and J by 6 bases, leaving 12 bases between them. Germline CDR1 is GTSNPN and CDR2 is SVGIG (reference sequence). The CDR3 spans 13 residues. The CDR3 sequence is CAWSGVSGAEAFF. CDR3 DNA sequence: TGTGCCTGGAGTGGGGTCTCAGGGGCTGAAGCTTTCTTT.

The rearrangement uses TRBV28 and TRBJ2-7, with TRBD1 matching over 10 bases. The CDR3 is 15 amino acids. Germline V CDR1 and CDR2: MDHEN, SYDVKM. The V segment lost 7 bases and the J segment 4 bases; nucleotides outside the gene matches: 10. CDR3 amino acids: CASTLTGGRAYEQYF. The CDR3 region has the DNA TGTGCCAGCACCTTGACAGGGGGCAGGGCATACGAGCAGTACTTC.

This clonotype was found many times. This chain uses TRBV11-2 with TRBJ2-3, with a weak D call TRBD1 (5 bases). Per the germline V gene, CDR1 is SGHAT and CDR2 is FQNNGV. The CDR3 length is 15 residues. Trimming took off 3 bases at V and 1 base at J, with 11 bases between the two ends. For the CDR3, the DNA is TGTGCCAGCAGCTTCTCGGACACTCGCACAGATACGCAGTATTTT. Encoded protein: CASSFSDTRTDTQYF.

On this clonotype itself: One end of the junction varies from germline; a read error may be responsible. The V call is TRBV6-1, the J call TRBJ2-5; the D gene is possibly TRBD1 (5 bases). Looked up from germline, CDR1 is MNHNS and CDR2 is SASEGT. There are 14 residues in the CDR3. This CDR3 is CTSSEEMGPETQYF. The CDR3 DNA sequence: TGTACCAGCAGTGAAGAAATGGGGCCAGAGACCCAGTACTTC.

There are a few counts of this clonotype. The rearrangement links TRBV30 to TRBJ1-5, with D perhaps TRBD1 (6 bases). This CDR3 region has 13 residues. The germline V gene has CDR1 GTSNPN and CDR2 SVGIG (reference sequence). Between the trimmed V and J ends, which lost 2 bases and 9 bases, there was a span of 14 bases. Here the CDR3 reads CAWSPDSQAPQHF. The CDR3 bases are TGTGCCTGGAGTCCGGACAGCCAGGCGCCCCAGCATTTT.

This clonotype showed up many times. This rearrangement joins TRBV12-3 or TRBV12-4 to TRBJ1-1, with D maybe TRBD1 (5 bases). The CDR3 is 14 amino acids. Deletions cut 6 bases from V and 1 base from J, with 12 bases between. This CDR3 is CASRAGGGNTEAFF. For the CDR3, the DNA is TGTGCCAGCAGAGCCGGGGGTGGGAACACTGAAGCTTTCTTT.

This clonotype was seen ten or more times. CDR3 coding DNA: TGTGCCATCAGTGTCGTTGGGGGTTCCTCTGGAAACACCATATATTTT. Its protein is CAISVVGGSSGNTIYF. The chain has TRBV10-3 and TRBJ1-3; D possibly corresponds to TRBD1 (5 bases). Trimming removed 4 bases at V and 0 bases at J, with 13 bases between. Per the germline V gene, CDR1 is ENHRY and CDR2 is SYGVKD. The CDR3 totals 16 residues.

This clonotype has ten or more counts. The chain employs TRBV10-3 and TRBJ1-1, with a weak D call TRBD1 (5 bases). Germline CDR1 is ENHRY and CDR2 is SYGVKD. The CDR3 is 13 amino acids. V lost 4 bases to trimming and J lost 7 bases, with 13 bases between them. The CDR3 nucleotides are TGTGCCATCAGTGGGGGGGAACGGGGTGAAGCTTTCTTT. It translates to CAISGGERGEAFF.

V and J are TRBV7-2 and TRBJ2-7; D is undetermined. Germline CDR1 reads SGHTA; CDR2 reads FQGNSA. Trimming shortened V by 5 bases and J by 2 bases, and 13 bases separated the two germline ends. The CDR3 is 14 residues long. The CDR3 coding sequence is TGTGCCAGCAGCCGTATCCCACCGACCTACGAGCAGTACTTC. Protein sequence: CASSRIPPTYEQYF.

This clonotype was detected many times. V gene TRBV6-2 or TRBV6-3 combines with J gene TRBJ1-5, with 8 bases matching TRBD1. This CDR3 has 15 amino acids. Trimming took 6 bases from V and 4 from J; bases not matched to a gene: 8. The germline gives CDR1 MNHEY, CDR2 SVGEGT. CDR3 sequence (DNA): TGTGCCAGCAGGCCCGGGACAGGAGTTAATCAGCCCCAGCATTTT. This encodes CASRPGTGVNQPQHF.

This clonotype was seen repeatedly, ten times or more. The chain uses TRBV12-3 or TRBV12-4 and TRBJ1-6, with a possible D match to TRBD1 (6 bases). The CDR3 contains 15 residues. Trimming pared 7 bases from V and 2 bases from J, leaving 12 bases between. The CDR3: CASTRGLAYNSPLHF. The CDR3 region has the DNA TGTGCCAGCACCAGGGGACTCGCCTATAATTCACCCCTCCACTTT.

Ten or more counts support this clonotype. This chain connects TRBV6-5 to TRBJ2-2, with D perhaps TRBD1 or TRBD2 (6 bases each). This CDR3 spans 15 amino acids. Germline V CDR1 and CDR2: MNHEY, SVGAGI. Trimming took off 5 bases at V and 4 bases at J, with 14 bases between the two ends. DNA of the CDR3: TGTGCCAGCAGTCCTAGGGGGGTACCCACCGGGGAGCTGTTTTTT. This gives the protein CASSPRGVPTGELFF.

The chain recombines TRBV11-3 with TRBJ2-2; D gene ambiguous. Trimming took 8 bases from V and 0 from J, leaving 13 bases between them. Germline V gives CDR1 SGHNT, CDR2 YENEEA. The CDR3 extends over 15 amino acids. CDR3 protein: CASGLDGSNTGELFF. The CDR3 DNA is TGTGCCAGCGGCCTGGACGGATCGAACACCGGGGAGCTGTTTTTT.

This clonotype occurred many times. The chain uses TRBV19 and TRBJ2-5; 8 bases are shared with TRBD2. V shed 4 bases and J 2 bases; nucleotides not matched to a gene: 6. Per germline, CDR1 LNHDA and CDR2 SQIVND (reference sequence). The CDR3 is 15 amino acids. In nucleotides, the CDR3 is TGTGCCAGTAGTACCGGGGGGGCTAGTCAAGAGACCCAGTACTTC. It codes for CASSTGGASQETQYF.

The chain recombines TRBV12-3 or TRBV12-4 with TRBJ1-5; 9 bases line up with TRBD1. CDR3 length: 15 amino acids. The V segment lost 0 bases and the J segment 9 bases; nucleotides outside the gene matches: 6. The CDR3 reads CASSLAGQGRWPQHF. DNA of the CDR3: TGTGCCAGCAGTTTAGCGGGACAGGGCCGATGGCCCCAGCATTTT.

CDR3 nucleotide sequence: TGTGCCAGCAGCTTCGGGAGGAACGGGGAGCTGTTTTTT. It yields the protein CASSFGRNGELFF. This chain uses TRBV11-2 with TRBJ2-2, with 7 bases aligning to TRBD2. The CDR3 extends over 13 amino acids. CDR1 SGHAT and CDR2 FQNNGV come from the germline V gene. The junction had 2 bases not matched to a gene; V was cut back by 3 bases and J by 7 bases.

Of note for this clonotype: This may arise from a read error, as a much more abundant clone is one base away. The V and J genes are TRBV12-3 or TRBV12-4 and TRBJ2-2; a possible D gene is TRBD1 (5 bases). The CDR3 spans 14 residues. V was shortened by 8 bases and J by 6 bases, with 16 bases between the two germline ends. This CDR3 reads CASVGREYSGELFF. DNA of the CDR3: TGTGCCAGCGTAGGCAGGGAATATTCCGGGGAGCTGTTTTTT.